The T cell receptor (beta chain) under discussion was sequenced for a study of blood T cell repertoires in COVID-19 (dated by TCRdb to about 2020). Background for the entire study: Samples covering the acute and convalescent phases of COVID-19 were provided by collaborators in the United States, Italy and Spain. The material from the prospective study consisted of cDNA or gDNA derived from T cells, B-cell-depleted T cells, or PBMCs. The dataset comprised deeply sampled blood TCRbeta repertoires from subjects exposed to, actively infected with, or recovered from COVID-19. The repertoires were released in a freely available public database intended as a resource for research on the immune response to SARS-CoV-2. The samples were drawn from the first 160 participants of the ongoing ImmuneRACE study and from 1,200 or so subjects provided by 6 global collaborators. The sample metadata nearly always contained a de-identified subject ID, COVID-19 status, age in years and sex. Where available, HLA class I and class II types were taken from metadata supplied by the sample provider and were not determined by assay-based typing. Overall results and qualifications from the work: The amount of clinical and demographic metadata varied by source and participant and was provided uncurated.

Trimming takes 1 base from V and 0 bases from J, and the germline ends sit 10 bases apart. Reading from cysteine to phenylalanine, the CDR3 counts 15 amino acids. Only CDR3 DNA is held: 45 bases, read in frame from base 1. From the germline V gene, CDR1 is MGHRA and CDR2 is YSYEKL. Concerning this clone: Its antigen remains unidentified. No base-level quality is on record; no much larger clone is a single base apart.

TCRbeta CDR3 regions were amplified from genomic DNA using the immunoSEQ Assay, a bias-controlled multiplex PCR. The authors' analysis ran thus. The number of nucleated cells in each sample was estimated by amplification of reference gene primers within the assay. To quantify the absolute abundance of each unique TCRbeta CDR3 rearrangement, sequence reads were collapsed and filtered. For each sample, productive Simpson clonality was calculated by taking the square root of Simpson's diversity index across productive rearrangements. The table comes from immuneACCESS by way of TCRdb, which keeps in-frame sequences with V and J called. Part of the clones is missing from these tables; in studies checked, under half for an unresolved V gene and the rest for unknown reasons. The V and J calls and clone size were taken over from that table, and D and trimming were inferred from the DNA. The sample includes more than 60,000 clones, with 80% to 95% observed a single time. The top ten hold 6.9% of the sample.

The collaborating institutions used their own protocols to collect whole blood in K2EDTA tubes. Collaborator samples were shipped for TCRbeta analysis as frozen whole blood, isolated PBMCs, or DNA extracted from either sample type. The clonotype comes from a human donor in a cohort sampled during active COVID-19. This sequence uses TRBV4-1 and TRBJ2-7, with no confidently assigned D gene. The sample taken for sequencing was peripheral blood. The CDR3 region has the sequence CASSQAARSSYEQYF. In nucleotide form, the sequence is TGCGCCAGCAGCCAAGCCGCTAGAAGCTCCTACGAGCAGTACTTC.